These 17 T cell receptor beta chains share one sample of origin, sequenced in a study of chemoradiotherapy in HPV16-positive cancers. Clones were sequenced by immunoSEQ multiplex PCR, and TCRdb holds only the in-frame ones, with some missing. The sample consists of around 1,300 clones, around nine tenths of them appearing once. The sample consisted of tumor tissue, taken from a patient who underwent chemoradiotherapy. These receptors came from a human donor with HPV-associated anogenital cancer.

The genes are TRBV6-1 and TRBJ1-5; perhaps TRBD1 as D (5 bases). In germline, CDR1 is MNHNS, CDR2 SASEGT. This CDR3 spans 14 amino acids. The V end lost 8 bases, the J end lost 3 bases, and 14 bases lay between the germline ends. In DNA, the CDR3 is TGTGCCAGCTTGCCGAGACAGCTCAATCAGCCCCAGCATTTT. Translation: CASLPRQLNQPQHF.

The rearrangement uses TRBV7-9 and TRBJ2-3; no definite D call. Trimming took off 7 bases at V and 3 bases at J, with 11 bases between the two ends. The germline CDR1 and CDR2 sequences are SEHNR and FQNEAQ (reference sequence). The CDR3 sequence is 13 residues long. The CDR3 DNA reads as TGTGCCAGCACCAACGGAGCTACAGATACGCAGTATTTT. Its translation: CASTNGATDTQYF.

J is TRBJ1-1 and V is TRBV19; D is undetermined. Trimming left V 1 base short and J 6 bases short, with 15 bases between. The CDR3 runs 15 residues. Germline CDR1 is LNHDA and CDR2 is SQIVND (reference sequence). The CDR3 coding sequence is TGTGCCAGTAGTATAGGGGGAACCGGTTTCGCTGAAGCTTTCTTT. It codes for CASSIGGTGFAEAFF.

The V gene is TRBV6-1, the J gene TRBJ1-5; D may be TRBD1 (5 bases). This CDR3 is 14 amino acids long. Germline V CDR1 and CDR2: MNHNS, SASEGT. Trimming cost V 8 bases and J 8 bases, with 19 bases left between them. CDR3 in DNA: TGTGCCAGCCTTGTGGGGCTGGCGGGGGAGCCCCAGCATTTT. This codes for CASLVGLAGEPQHF.

The chain combines TRBV11-2 with TRBJ2-7; TRBD1 matches at 12 bases. This CDR3 has 13 residues. CDR1 is SGHAT, CDR2 FQNNGV, per germline. The CDR3: CVSTGQGASEQYF. The CDR3 nucleotides are TGTGTCTCCACGGGACAGGGGGCGTCCGAGCAGTACTTC.

The chain couples TRBV28 to TRBJ2-7; either TRBD1 or TRBD2 may supply D (6 bases each). In germline, CDR1 is MDHEN, CDR2 SYDVKM. Trimming removed 7 bases from V and 7 bases from J, with 26 bases in between. This CDR3 is built from 16 residues. The CDR3, as DNA: TGTGCCAGCACCACTTCCCGGCCGGGGGCCCACCTGGAGCAGTACTTC. This encodes CASTTSRPGAHLEQYF.

The chain joins TRBV5-1 to TRBJ1-1, with a tentative D call TRBD1 (5 bases). This CDR3 is 13 amino acids long. Trimming left V 4 bases short and J 6 bases short, with 13 bases between. The germline CDR1 and CDR2 sequences are SGHRS and YFSETQ. In DNA, the CDR3 is TGCGCCAGCAGCGGGACTGAGGGGCCTGAAGCTTTCTTT. It codes for CASSGTEGPEAFF.

This clone was seen a single time. CDR3 sequence reads: CASSQDVGPRNTIYF. In DNA form, the CDR3 reads TGCGCCAGCAGCCAAGATGTAGGGCCCCGAAACACCATATATTTT. The V and J genes are TRBV4-3 and TRBJ1-3; no reliable D call. Trimming removed 0 bases at V and 5 bases at J, with 11 bases between. This CDR3 is 15 amino acids long. Germline lookup yields CDR1 LGHNA and CDR2 YSLEER.

This chain links TRBV30 with TRBJ2-7; the match to TRBD1 covers 8 bases. Germline assignment: CDR1 GTSNPN and CDR2 SVGIG (reference sequence). CDR3 size: 13 residues. V dropped 3 bases and J dropped 2; count of bases not matched to a gene: 3. CDR3 sequence (DNA): TGTGCCTGGAGCTCAGGGGGCCCCTACGAGCAGTACTTC. Protein product: CAWSSGGPYEQYF. Filled out from reference TRBV30 and TRBJ2-7, the complete variable domain reads SQTIHQWPATLVQPVGSPLSLECTVEGTSNPNLYWYRQAAGRGLQLLFYSVGIGQISSEVPQNLSASRPQDRQFILSSKKLLLSDSGFYLCAWSSGGPYEQYFGPGTRLTVT.

This clone showed up just once. The chain combines TRBV10-3 with TRBJ1-5; the D is unclear. The germline V gene encodes CDR1 ENHRY and CDR2 SYGVKD. V was pared by 3 bases and J by 8 bases, with 11 bases between. The CDR3 extends over 13 amino acids. The CDR3 spells CAISDSRVEPQHF. The CDR3 DNA sequence: TGTGCCATCAGTGATAGTCGAGTCGAGCCCCAGCATTTT.

The chain employs TRBV11-2 and TRBJ2-7; 8 bases map to TRBD2. V dropped 5 bases and J dropped 3; count of bases not matched to a gene: 9. The length of the CDR3 is 15 residues. Germline CDR1 and CDR2: SGHAT and FQNNGV. Here the CDR3 reads CASSPRALAGYEQYF. In DNA, the CDR3 is TGTGCCAGCAGCCCCCGCGCCCTAGCGGGCTACGAGCAGTACTTC.

This clone has just a few counts. V gene TRBV6-5 combines with J gene TRBJ2-7; TRBD2 matches at 7 bases. Looked up from germline, CDR1 is MNHEY and CDR2 is SVGAGI. Germline trimming cut 0 bases from V and 2 bases from J; bases unmatched to any gene: 4. There are 15 residues in the CDR3. The CDR3 coding sequence is TGTGCCAGCAGTTACTCCTCCCGGGGGGCCTACGAGCAGTACTTC. Translation gives CASSYSSRGAYEQYF.

CDR3 DNA sequence: TGTGCCAGCGATCGCGGGGGGGCTTTAGGGGAGCTGTTTTTT. Amino acids: CASDRGGALGELFF. V gene TRBV6-1 combines with J gene TRBJ2-2; TRBD2 agrees at 9 bases. CDR1 is MNHNS and CDR2 is SASEGT in the germline V gene. The CDR3 totals 14 residues. V lost 8 bases, J lost 8 bases, and 9 bases stayed unmatched.

The CDR3 is CASSVEGTGNEKLFF. In nucleotides, the CDR3 is TGTGCCAGCAGCGTAGAGGGGACAGGTAATGAAAAACTGTTTTTT. This chain links TRBV9 with TRBJ1-4; 8 nucleotides match TRBD1. Germline CDR1 is SGDLS and CDR2 is YYNGEE. The V segment lost 0 bases and the J segment 4 bases; nucleotides outside the gene matches: 2. This CDR3 has 15 residues.

This rearrangement joins TRBV19 to TRBJ2-3; 12 nucleotides match TRBD2. There are 16 residues in the CDR3. Germline trimming cut 4 bases from V and 3 bases from J; bases unmatched to any gene: 5. The germline V gene has CDR1 LNHDA and CDR2 SQIVND (reference sequence). The CDR3 reads CASSTTSGGMTDTQYF. The CDR3 DNA reads TGTGCCAGTAGTACAACTAGCGGGGGGATGACAGATACGCAGTATTTT.

The gene calls are TRBV23-1 and TRBJ2-6, with 7 bases that match TRBD2. TRBV23-1 is assigned to the ORF class and has an uncertain function. This CDR3 is 17 amino acids long. The trim removed 4 bases at V and 0 bases at J, leaving 6 bases unmatched. The DNA of the CDR3 is TGCGCCAGCAGTCCCACCGGGACTATCTCTGGGGCCAACGTCCTGACTTTC. Protein: CASSPTGTISGANVLTF.

The genes are TRBV28 and TRBJ1-2, with a possible D match to TRBD1 (5 bases). The CDR3 totals 15 residues. The germline V gene encodes CDR1 MDHEN and CDR2 SYDVKM. V lost 8 bases to trimming and J lost 2 bases, with 18 bases between them. Written as DNA, the CDR3 is TGTGCCAGCGTTAGTCAGATGACAGCCAACTATGGCTACACCTTC. Translation gives CASVSQMTANYGYTF.